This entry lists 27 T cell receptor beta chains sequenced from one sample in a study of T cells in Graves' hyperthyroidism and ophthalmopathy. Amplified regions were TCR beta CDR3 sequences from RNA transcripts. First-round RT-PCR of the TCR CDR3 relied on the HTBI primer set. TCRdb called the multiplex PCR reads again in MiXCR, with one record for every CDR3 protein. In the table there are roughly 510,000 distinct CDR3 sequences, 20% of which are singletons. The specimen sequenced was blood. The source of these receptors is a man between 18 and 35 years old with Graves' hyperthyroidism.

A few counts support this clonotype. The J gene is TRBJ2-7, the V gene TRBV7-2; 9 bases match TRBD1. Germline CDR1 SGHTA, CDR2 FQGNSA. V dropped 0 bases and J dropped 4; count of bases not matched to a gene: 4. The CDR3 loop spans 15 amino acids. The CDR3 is CASSLAWTGDYEQYF. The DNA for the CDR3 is TGTGCCAGCAGCTTAGCCTGGACAGGGGATTACGAGCAGTACTTC.

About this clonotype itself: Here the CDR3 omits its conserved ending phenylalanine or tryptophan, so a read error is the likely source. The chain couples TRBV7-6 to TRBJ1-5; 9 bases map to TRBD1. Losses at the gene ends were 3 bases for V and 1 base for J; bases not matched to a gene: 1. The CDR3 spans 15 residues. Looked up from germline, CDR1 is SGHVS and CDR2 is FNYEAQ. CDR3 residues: CASSFGQGSNQPQHV. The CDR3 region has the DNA TGTGCCAGCAGCTTCGGACAGGGGAGCAATCAGCCCCAGCATGTT.

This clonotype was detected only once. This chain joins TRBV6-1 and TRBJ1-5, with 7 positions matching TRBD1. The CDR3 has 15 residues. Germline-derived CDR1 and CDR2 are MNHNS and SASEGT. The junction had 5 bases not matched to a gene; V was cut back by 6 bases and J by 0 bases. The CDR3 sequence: CASRRGTDSNQPQHF. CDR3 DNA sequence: TGTGCCAGCAGACGAGGGACAGATAGCAATCAGCCCCAGCATTTT.

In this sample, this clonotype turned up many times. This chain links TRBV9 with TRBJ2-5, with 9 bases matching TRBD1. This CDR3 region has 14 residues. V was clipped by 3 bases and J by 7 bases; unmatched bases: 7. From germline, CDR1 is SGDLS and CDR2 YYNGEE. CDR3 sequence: CASSAGTGFVTQYF. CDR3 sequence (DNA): TGTGCCAGCAGCGCCGGGACAGGGTTTGTGACCCAGTACTTC. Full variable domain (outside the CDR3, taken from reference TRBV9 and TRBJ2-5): DSGVTQTPKHLITATGQRVTLRCSPRSGDLSVYWYQQSLDQGLQFLIQYYNGEERAKGNILERFSAQQFPDLHSELNLSSLELGDSALYFCASSAGTGFVTQYFGPGTRLLVL.

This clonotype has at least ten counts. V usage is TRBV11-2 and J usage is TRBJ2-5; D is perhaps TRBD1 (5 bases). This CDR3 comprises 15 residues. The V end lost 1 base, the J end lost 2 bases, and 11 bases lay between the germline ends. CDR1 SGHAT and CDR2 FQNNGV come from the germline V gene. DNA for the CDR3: TGTGCCAGCAGCTTAGTTGCGGCAGGGCAAGAGACCCAGTACTTC. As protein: CASSLVAAGQETQYF.

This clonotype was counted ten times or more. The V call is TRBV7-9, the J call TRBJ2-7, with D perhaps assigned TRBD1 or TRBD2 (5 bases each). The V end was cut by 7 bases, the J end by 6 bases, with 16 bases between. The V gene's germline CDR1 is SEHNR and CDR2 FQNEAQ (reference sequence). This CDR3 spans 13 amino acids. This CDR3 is CASKGTSEPEQYF. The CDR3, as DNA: TGTGCCAGCAAGGGGACCTCAGAACCCGAGCAGTACTTC.

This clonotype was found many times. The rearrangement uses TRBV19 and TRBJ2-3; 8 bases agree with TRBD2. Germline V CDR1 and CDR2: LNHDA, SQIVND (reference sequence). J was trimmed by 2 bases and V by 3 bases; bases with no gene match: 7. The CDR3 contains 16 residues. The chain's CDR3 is CASSITSGGPTDTQYF. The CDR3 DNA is TGTGCCAGTAGTATTACGAGCGGGGGTCCCACAGATACGCAGTATTTT.

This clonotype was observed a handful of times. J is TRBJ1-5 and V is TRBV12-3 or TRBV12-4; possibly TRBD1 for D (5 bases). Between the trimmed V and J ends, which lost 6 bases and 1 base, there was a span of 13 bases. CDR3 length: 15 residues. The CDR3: CASSLGELSNQPQHF. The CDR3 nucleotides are TGTGCCAGCAGCCTAGGGGAGTTGAGCAATCAGCCCCAGCATTTT.

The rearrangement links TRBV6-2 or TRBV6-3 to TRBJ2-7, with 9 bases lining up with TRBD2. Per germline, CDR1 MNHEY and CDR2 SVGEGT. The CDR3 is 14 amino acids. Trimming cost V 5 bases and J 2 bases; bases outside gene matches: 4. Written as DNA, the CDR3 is TGTGCCAGCAGTAGGACTAGCGCACCCTACGAGCAGTACTTC. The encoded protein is CASSRTSAPYEQYF.

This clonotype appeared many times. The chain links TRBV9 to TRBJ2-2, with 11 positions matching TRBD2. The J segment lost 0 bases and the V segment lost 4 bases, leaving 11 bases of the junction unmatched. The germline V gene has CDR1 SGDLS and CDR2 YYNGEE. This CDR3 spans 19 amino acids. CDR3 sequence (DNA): TGTGCCAGCAGCCGTAGAGGGGGACTAGCGGATGCGAACACCGGGGAGCTGTTTTTT. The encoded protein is CASSRRGGLADANTGELFF.

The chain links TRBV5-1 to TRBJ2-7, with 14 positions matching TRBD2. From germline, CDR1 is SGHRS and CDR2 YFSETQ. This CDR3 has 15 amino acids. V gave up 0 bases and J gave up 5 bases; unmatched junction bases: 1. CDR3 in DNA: TGCGCCAGCAGCTTGGCGGGACTAGCGGGAGACGAGCAGTACTTC. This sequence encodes CASSLAGLAGDEQYF.

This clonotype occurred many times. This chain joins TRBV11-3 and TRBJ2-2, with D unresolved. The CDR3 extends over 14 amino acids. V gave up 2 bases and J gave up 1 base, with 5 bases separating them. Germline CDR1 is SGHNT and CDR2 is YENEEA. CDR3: CASSLRQNTGELFF. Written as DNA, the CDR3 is TGTGCCAGCAGCTTAAGACAGAACACCGGGGAGCTGTTTTTT.

The CDR3 region has the DNA TGTGCCAGCAGTTACTCGAGACTAGCTCAAAACACCGGGGAGCTGTTTTTT. Amino acid sequence: CASSYSRLAQNTGELFF. The chain has TRBV6-2 or TRBV6-3 and TRBJ2-2, with 7 bases aligning to TRBD2. This CDR3 region has 17 residues. Germline V CDR1 and CDR2: MNHEY, SVGEGT. V was clipped by 0 bases and J by 2 bases; unmatched bases: 6.

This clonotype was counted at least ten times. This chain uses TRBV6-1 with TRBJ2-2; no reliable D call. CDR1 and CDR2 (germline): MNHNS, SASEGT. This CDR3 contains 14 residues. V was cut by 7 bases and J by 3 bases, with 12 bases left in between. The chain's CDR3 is CASTPTIYTGELFF. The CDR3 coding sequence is TGTGCCAGCACCCCGACAATTTACACCGGGGAGCTGTTTTTT.

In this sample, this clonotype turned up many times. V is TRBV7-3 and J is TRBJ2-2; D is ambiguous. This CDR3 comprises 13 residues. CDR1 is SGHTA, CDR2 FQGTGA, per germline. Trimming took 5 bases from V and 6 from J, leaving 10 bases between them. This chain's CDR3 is CASSNPRSGELFF. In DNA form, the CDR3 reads TGTGCCAGCAGCAACCCGCGGTCCGGGGAGCTGTTTTTT.

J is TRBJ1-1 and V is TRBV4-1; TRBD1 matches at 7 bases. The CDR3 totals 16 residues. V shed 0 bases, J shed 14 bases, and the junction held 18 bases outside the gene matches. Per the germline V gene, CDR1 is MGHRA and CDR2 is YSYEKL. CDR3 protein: CASSQERGTVGQRQFF. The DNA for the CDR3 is TGCGCCAGCAGCCAAGAACGGGGGACTGTGGGACAGAGGCAATTCTTT.

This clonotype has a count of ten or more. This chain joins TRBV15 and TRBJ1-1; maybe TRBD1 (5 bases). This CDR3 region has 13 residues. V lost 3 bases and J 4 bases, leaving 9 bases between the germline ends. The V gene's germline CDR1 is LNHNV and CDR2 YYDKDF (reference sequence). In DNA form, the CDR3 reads TGTGCCACCAGCAGTCAGGGTGGCACTGAAGCTTTCTTT. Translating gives CATSSQGGTEAFF.

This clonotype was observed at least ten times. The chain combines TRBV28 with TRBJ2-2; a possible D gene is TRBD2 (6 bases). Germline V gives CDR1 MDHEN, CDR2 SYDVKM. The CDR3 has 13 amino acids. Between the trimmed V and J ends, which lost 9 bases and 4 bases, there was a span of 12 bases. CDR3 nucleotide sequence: TGTGCCAGTGCATCGGGGGTCACCGGGGAGCTGTTTTTT. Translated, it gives CASASGVTGELFF.

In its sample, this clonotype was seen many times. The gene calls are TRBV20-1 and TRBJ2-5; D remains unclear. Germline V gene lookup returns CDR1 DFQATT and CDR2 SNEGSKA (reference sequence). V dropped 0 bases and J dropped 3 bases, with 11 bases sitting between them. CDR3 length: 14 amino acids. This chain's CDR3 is CSARDLQEEETQYF. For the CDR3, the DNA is TGCAGTGCTAGAGATTTGCAGGAAGAAGAGACCCAGTACTTC.

The CDR3 loop is CASTVRVGETQYF. The CDR3 coding sequence is TGTGCCAGCACCGTCAGGGTCGGGGAGACCCAGTACTTC. This chain links TRBV12-3 or TRBV12-4 with TRBJ2-5, with a tentative D call TRBD1 (5 bases). Trimming took off 7 bases at V and 5 bases at J, with 14 bases between the two ends. The CDR3 extends over 13 amino acids.

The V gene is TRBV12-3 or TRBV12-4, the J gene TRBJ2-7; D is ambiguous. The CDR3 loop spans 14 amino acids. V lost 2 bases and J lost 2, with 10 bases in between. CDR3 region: CASSLKFRAYEQYF. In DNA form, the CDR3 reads TGTGCCAGCAGTTTAAAATTTAGGGCCTACGAGCAGTACTTC.

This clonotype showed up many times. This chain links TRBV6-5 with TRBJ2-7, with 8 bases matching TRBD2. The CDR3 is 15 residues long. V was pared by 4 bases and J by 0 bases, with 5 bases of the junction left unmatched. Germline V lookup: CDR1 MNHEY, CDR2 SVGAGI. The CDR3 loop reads CASSWAGTSSYEQYF. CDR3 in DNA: TGTGCCAGCAGTTGGGCCGGGACTAGCTCCTACGAGCAGTACTTC.

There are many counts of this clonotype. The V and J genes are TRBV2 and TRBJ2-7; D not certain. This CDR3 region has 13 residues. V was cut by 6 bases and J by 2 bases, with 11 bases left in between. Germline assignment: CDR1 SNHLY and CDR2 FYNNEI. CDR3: CASRPDRPYEQYF. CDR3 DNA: TGTGCCAGCAGACCGGACCGTCCCTACGAGCAGTACTTC.

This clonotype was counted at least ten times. The CDR3 protein is CASSYEGTEAFF. The CDR3 coding sequence is TGTGCCAGCAGTTACGAGGGAACTGAAGCTTTCTTT. The V gene is TRBV6-5, the J gene TRBJ1-1; D gene ambiguous. Trimming shortened V by 2 bases and J by 5 bases, and 6 bases separated the two germline ends. The CDR3 covers 12 residues. CDR1 and CDR2 from the germline V gene are MNHEY and SVGAGI.

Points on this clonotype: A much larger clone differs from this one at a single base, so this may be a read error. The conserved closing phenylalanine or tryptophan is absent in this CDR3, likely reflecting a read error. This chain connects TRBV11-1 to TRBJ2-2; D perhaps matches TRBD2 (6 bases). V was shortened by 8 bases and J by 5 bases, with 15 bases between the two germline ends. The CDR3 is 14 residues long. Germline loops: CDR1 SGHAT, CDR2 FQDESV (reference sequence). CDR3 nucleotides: TGTGCCAGCTCAGCATCCGGGGGTACCGGGGAGCTGTTTTTG. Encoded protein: CASSASGGTGELFL.

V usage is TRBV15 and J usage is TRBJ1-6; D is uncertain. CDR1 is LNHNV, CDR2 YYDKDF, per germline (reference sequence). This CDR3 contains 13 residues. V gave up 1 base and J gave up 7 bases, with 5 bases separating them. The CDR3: CATSRARNSPLHF. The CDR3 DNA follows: TGTGCCACCAGCAGAGCGAGGAATTCACCCCTCCACTTT.

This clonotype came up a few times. The CDR3 DNA is TGTGCCAGCAGTTTTGGTGGCGGACAACTTCAAGAGACCCAGTACTTC. It specifies CASSFGGGQLQETQYF. J is TRBJ2-5 and V is TRBV12-3 or TRBV12-4; weak D call: TRBD1 (5 bases). This CDR3 is 16 amino acids long. V was shortened by 3 bases and J by 2 bases, with 16 bases between the two germline ends.